A selection of T cell receptor beta chains follows, all from one sample in a study of blood T cell repertoires in COVID-19. Sequencing used immunoSEQ multiplex PCR; TCRdb keeps in-frame clones, though not all of them. The table includes 90,000 to 150,000 clones, about 74% detected once. The material sequenced was peripheral blood. These receptors were obtained from a man between 70 and 80 years old with acute or convalescent COVID-19. Each CDR3 is given with its conserved first and last residue. Each record gives: CDR3 length, V gene, D gene, clone size, J gene, CDR3 protein, CDR3 DNA. A D gene is named only where the DNA matches it firmly. Clone size is given for some rows only: seen once, a few or many times, or a class if the clone is expanded.

17	TRBV5-4	TRBD1	-	TRBJ1-2	CASSPGQALFKGYGYTF	TGTGCCAGCAGCCCGGGACAGGCCCTTTTCAAAGGCTATGGCTACACCTTC
15	TRBV7-3	-	-	TRBJ2-6	CASSFTGPGANVLTF	TGTGCCAGCAGCTTCACAGGTCCTGGGGCCAACGTCCTGACTTTC
15	TRBV14	TRBD1	-	TRBJ2-7	CASSQDGTGIYEQYF	TGTGCCAGCAGCCAAGACGGGACAGGGATCTACGAGCAGTACTTC
13	TRBV19	-	-	TRBJ1-5	CASSTGAGQPQHF	TGTGCCAGTAGTACAGGAGCAGGGCAGCCCCAGCATTTT
16	TRBV11-2	TRBD1	-	TRBJ1-1	CASSPLLTGLNTEAFF	TGTGCCAGCAGCCCACTCCTGACAGGGTTGAACACTGAAGCTTTCTTT
14	TRBV5-1	-	-	TRBJ2-7	CASSLDSGAYEQYF	TGCGCCAGCAGCTTGGATAGCGGAGCCTACGAGCAGTACTTC
14	TRBV10-3	-	-	TRBJ1-1	CAITEGGVATEAFF	TGTGCCATCACCGAAGGGGGGGTTGCCACTGAAGCTTTCTTT
14	TRBV9	-	few	TRBJ1-1	CASSKGGENTEAFF	TGTGCCAGCAGCAAAGGGGGGGAGAACACTGAAGCTTTCTTT
15	TRBV10-3	-	-	TRBJ1-4	CAISESTRSSGKLFF	TGTGCCATCAGTGAGTCGACGAGATCCTCGGGAAAACTGTTTTTT
15	TRBV18	TRBD1	-	TRBJ1-2	CASSPFDRGRAGYTF	TGTGCCAGCTCACCATTCGACAGGGGGCGAGCGGGCTACACCTTC
17	TRBV19	TRBD1	-	TRBJ1-1	CASSMTGQASSNTEAFF	TGTGCCAGTAGTATGACGGGACAGGCCTCGTCGAACACTGAAGCTTTCTTT
16	TRBV7-7	TRBD1	-	TRBJ2-3	CASSLGPGQAKDTQYF	TGTGCCAGCAGCTTAGGCCCGGGACAGGCTAAAGATACGCAGTATTTT
14	TRBV7-2	-	-	TRBJ2-7	CASSLRKGLDEQYF	TGTGCCAGCAGCTTACGTAAGGGGTTGGACGAGCAGTACTTC
15	TRBV25-1	-	-	TRBJ1-2	CASSVGLPGNYGYTF	TGTGCCAGCAGTGTAGGCCTCCCGGGTAACTATGGCTACACCTTC
14	TRBV2	-	-	TRBJ2-6	CASSRDSGANVLTF	TGTGCCAGCAGCAGGGACTCTGGGGCCAACGTCCTGACTTTC
12	TRBV25-1	-	-	TRBJ2-2	CASCRGSGELFF	TGTGCCTCCTGTAGGGGGAGCGGGGAGCTGTTTTTT
16	TRBV11-3	TRBD1	-	TRBJ2-3	CASSPLAGGETDTQYF	TGTGCCAGCAGCCCCCTTGCAGGGGGCGAAACAGATACGCAGTATTTT
14	TRBV19	-	-	TRBJ1-2	CASSQHTGNYGYTF	TGTGCCAGTAGTCAGCATACAGGGAACTATGGCTACACCTTC
14	TRBV7-9	-	-	TRBJ1-2	CASSPQALNYGYTF	TGTGCCAGCAGCCCCCAGGCCCTGAACTATGGCTACACCTTC
15	TRBV30	TRBD1	once	TRBJ1-5	CAWSAPDRPNQPQHF	TGTGCCTGGAGTGCTCCGGACAGGCCCAATCAGCCCCAGCATTTT
14	TRBV4-2	-	-	TRBJ1-1	CASSPLTVDTEAFF	TGTGCCAGCAGCCCATTGACAGTTGACACTGAAGCTTTCTTT
16	TRBV28	-	-	TRBJ2-7	CASSLGRGKGSYEQYF	TGTGCCAGCAGTTTAGGGAGAGGGAAAGGATCCTACGAGCAGTACTTC
18	TRBV5-1	TRBD2	-	TRBJ2-3	CASSLSTSGGVTTDTQYF	TGCGCCAGCAGCTTGTCGACTAGCGGGGGGGTTACCACAGATACGCAGTATTTT
15	TRBV4-2	-	-	TRBJ2-1	CASSPAAGSYNEQFF	TGTGCCAGCAGCCCCGCTGCGGGGTCATACAATGAGCAGTTCTTC
14	TRBV28	TRBD1	-	TRBJ1-3	CASSLDRAGNTIYF	TGTGCCAGCAGTCTGGACAGGGCTGGAAACACCATATATTTT
16	TRBV6-5	-	-	TRBJ2-1	CASSYLSRGSYNEQFF	TGTGCCAGCAGTTACTTGAGTAGAGGGTCCTACAATGAGCAGTTCTTC
15	TRBV10-3	-	-	TRBJ2-7	CAIGYRLPPQDEQYF	TGTGCCATCGGATACAGGCTACCCCCCCAGGACGAGCAGTACTTC
15	TRBV9	-	few	TRBJ2-7	CASSAQPEGLGEQYF	TGTGCCAGCAGCGCGCAACCCGAGGGTTTAGGCGAGCAGTACTTC
14	TRBV6-6	TRBD1	-	TRBJ2-7	CASRLQGASYEQYF	TGTGCCAGCAGATTACAGGGGGCCTCCTACGAGCAGTACTTC
12	TRBV11-2	-	-	TRBJ2-3	CASSFTGDTQYF	TGTGCCAGCAGCTTTACAGGAGATACGCAGTATTTT
13	TRBV11-2	-	-	TRBJ2-7	CASSLETAYEQYF	TGTGCCAGCAGCTTAGAAACAGCCTACGAGCAGTACTTC
15	TRBV11-2	TRBD2	-	TRBJ2-1	CASSFLRTSADEQFF	TGTGCCAGCAGCTTCCTTCGGACTAGCGCGGATGAGCAGTTCTTC
14	TRBV5-1	-	-	TRBJ2-7	CASSPAGASYEQYF	TGCGCCAGCAGCCCCGCGGGGGCCTCCTACGAGCAGTACTTC
15	TRBV7-2	TRBD1	few	TRBJ2-1	CASTKTGTNLDEQFF	TGTGCCAGCACCAAGACAGGGACCAACTTGGATGAGCAGTTCTTC
13	TRBV28	-	once	TRBJ1-4	CASSLQGNEKLFF	TGTGCCAGCAGTCTACAGGGTAATGAAAAACTGTTTTTT
16	TRBV9	TRBD2	-	TRBJ2-5	CASSFTGLAGAETQYF	TGTGCCAGCAGCTTCACAGGACTAGCGGGGGCTGAGACCCAGTACTTC
13	TRBV6-6	TRBD2	-	TRBJ2-7	CASSPRTSVEQYF	TGTGCCAGCAGTCCTCGGACTAGCGTCGAGCAGTACTTC
14	TRBV9	TRBD1	-	TRBJ1-2	CASSAGTDNYGYTF	TGTGCCAGCAGCGCCGGGACAGACAACTATGGCTACACCTTC
15	TRBV2	TRBD1	-	TRBJ2-5	CASSPITGGLETQYF	TGTGCCAGCAGCCCAATCACAGGGGGCTTAGAGACCCAGTACTTC
13	TRBV14	-	-	TRBJ1-1	CASSQQRATEAFF	TGTGCCAGCAGCCAACAGAGGGCCACTGAAGCTTTCTTT
15	TRBV5-1	TRBD1	-	TRBJ2-1	CASSLGDRSYNEQFF	TGCGCCAGCAGCTTGGGGGACAGAAGCTACAATGAGCAGTTCTTC
15	TRBV6-5	TRBD1	-	TRBJ1-1	CASKPGTGGNTEAFF	TGTGCCAGCAAGCCCGGGACAGGCGGGAACACTGAAGCTTTCTTT
15	TRBV5-4	TRBD2	-	TRBJ2-2	CASGDSGGMIGELFF	TGTGCCAGCGGTGATTCGGGAGGAATGATCGGGGAGCTGTTTTTT
11	TRBV5-1	-	-	TRBJ2-1	CASYSFGEQFF	TGCGCCAGCTACTCCTTCGGGGAGCAGTTCTTC
15	TRBV9	-	-	TRBJ2-5	CASSVGGGLGETQYF	TGTGCCAGCAGCGTAGGTGGCGGGCTCGGGGAGACCCAGTACTTC
11	TRBV20-1	-	-	TRBJ2-5	CSAISLETQYF	TGCAGTGCAATTAGCTTAGAGACCCAGTACTTC